The 27 T cell receptor beta chains reported below all come from one sample, sequenced in a study of OX40 agonist ivuxolimab in advanced cancers. Clones were read by immunoSEQ multiplex PCR, and TCRdb kept only the in-frame ones, dropping some. This table holds some 52,000 clones, 80% to 95% found once. The sample here was CD4+ or CD8+ T cells sorted from blood, taken in a trial of the OX40 agonist ivuxolimab. The receptors were gathered from an adult with an advanced solid tumor such as melanoma, head and neck, liver or kidney cancer.

V is TRBV28 and J is TRBJ2-2; 13 nucleotides agree with TRBD2. The length of the CDR3 is 16 residues. Germline CDR1 is MDHEN and CDR2 is SYDVKM. V gave up 6 bases and J gave up 7 bases; unmatched junction bases: 8. The CDR3 loop reads CASRIGLAGVVGELFF. In nucleotides, the CDR3 is TGTGCCAGCAGAATCGGACTAGCGGGAGTTGTCGGGGAGCTGTTTTTT.

The rearrangement uses TRBV6-1 and TRBJ2-7; no clear D gene. Between the trimmed V and J ends, which lost 6 bases and 4 bases, there was a span of 4 bases. The CDR3 totals 10 residues. Germline CDR1 reads MNHNS; CDR2 reads SASEGT. CDR3 residues: CASRDYEQYF. CDR3 sequence (DNA): TGTGCCAGCAGGGATTACGAGCAGTACTTC.

The chain links TRBV27 to TRBJ2-7; the D is unclear. The CDR3 is 12 amino acids. CDR1 and CDR2 (germline): MNHEY, SMNVEV (reference sequence). V was clipped by 6 bases and J by 3 bases, with 9 bases between them. This chain's CDR3 is CASSPTGYEQYF. The CDR3 DNA follows: TGTGCCAGCAGCCCCACCGGCTACGAGCAGTACTTC.

This chain connects TRBV11-2 to TRBJ1-1; 9 nucleotides agree with TRBD1. Unmatched junction bases numbered 7, after V lost 2 bases and J lost 3 bases. The CDR3 runs to 16 residues. CDR1 is SGHAT and CDR2 is FQNNGV in the germline V gene. The CDR3 sequence: CASSLLQGAQDTEAFF. The CDR3 nucleotides are TGTGCCAGCAGCTTATTACAGGGGGCGCAGGACACTGAAGCTTTCTTT.

The chain uses TRBV6-6 and TRBJ2-7, with D hard to call. V was shortened by 0 bases and J by 5 bases, with 11 bases between the two germline ends. CDR3 size: 14 residues. Germline assignment: CDR1 MNHNY and CDR2 SVGAGI (reference sequence). In nucleotides, the CDR3 is TGTGCCAGCAGTTACTCATACTCCCGACACGAGCAGTACTTC. This sequence encodes CASSYSYSRHEQYF.

The chain employs TRBV19 and TRBJ2-1; possible D gene TRBD1, 6 bases. CDR1 LNHDA and CDR2 SQIVND come from the germline V gene (reference sequence). With 2 bases removed from V and 2 bases from J, the gap between germline ends came to 10 bases. This CDR3 region has 15 residues. The CDR3 bases are TGTGCCAGTAGTATACAGGGGAGTGCCTACAATGAGCAGTTCTTC. Translated: CASSIQGSAYNEQFF.

This chain connects TRBV7-2 to TRBJ1-1; D remains unclear. Trimming took off 2 bases at V and 4 bases at J, with 8 bases between the two ends. This CDR3 has 13 residues. CDR1 SGHTA and CDR2 FQGNSA come from the germline V gene. CDR3 sequence: CASSLIPGTEAFF. The DNA of the CDR3 is TGTGCCAGCAGCTTAATTCCTGGCACTGAAGCTTTCTTT.

This chain connects TRBV28 to TRBJ2-7; weak D call: TRBD2 (6 bases). Trimming removed 7 bases at V and 3 bases at J, with 22 bases between. The CDR3 totals 16 residues. Germline CDR1 is MDHEN and CDR2 is SYDVKM. The CDR3 bases are TGTGCCAGCACCCCCCTGCGGAGGGGAAAAGTCTACGAGCAGTACTTC. As protein: CASTPLRRGKVYEQYF.

The chain uses TRBV28 and TRBJ1-1; the D gene is possibly TRBD1 (6 bases). Per the germline V gene, CDR1 is MDHEN and CDR2 is SYDVKM. This CDR3 contains 16 residues. Trimming stripped 2 bases from V and 1 base from J, with 14 bases between. CDR3 region: CASSLPQGTTNTEAFF. In nucleotides, the CDR3 is TGTGCCAGCAGTTTACCCCAGGGGACAACGAACACTGAAGCTTTCTTT.

The rearrangement joins TRBV7-9 to TRBJ1-1; D not certain. V lost 5 bases and J 0 bases, leaving 10 bases between the germline ends. This CDR3 spans 14 amino acids. Germline CDR1 is SEHNR and CDR2 is FQNEAQ (reference sequence). The CDR3 here is CASSPGAMNTEAFF. The CDR3 nucleotides are TGTGCCAGCAGCCCCGGCGCGATGAACACTGAAGCTTTCTTT.

Regarding this clone: Other DNA sequences within the sample encode an identical CDR3. V and J are TRBV19 and TRBJ2-7; possible D gene TRBD1, 5 bases. The V and J ends lost 1 base and 4 bases respectively, with 8 bases between them. The CDR3 length is 13 residues. Germline V CDR1 and CDR2: LNHDA, SQIVND (reference sequence). The CDR3, as DNA: TGTGCCAGTAGTATAGGGGGCTCATACGAGCAGTACTTC. This sequence encodes CASSIGGSYEQYF. The entire variable domain, with the rest obtained from reference TRBV19 and TRBJ2-7, is as follows: DGGITQSPKYLFRKEGQNVTLSCEQNLNHDAMYWYRQDPGQGLRLIYYSQIVNDFQKGDIAEGYSVSREKKESFPLTVTSAQKNPTAFYLCASSIGGSYEQYFGPGTRLTVT.

The V call is TRBV7-6, the J call TRBJ2-7; 9 nucleotides match TRBD1. The CDR3 has 14 amino acids. CDR1 is SGHVS and CDR2 is FNYEAQ in the germline V gene. The V gene end was trimmed by 5 bases and the J gene end by 3 bases; junction bases not matched to a gene: 5. The CDR3 region is CASSHGQGYYEQYF. The CDR3 DNA is TGTGCCAGCAGCCACGGACAGGGGTACTACGAGCAGTACTTC.

The chain recombines TRBV5-4 with TRBJ1-5; D is unresolved. CDR1 and CDR2 (germline): SGHNT, YYREEE (reference sequence). V was shortened by 4 bases and J by 0 bases, with 23 bases between the two germline ends. This CDR3 is 19 amino acids long. The DNA of the CDR3 is TGTGCCAGCAGCCAAGAACCTGGGCGGGCAGGTTATAGCAATCAGCCCCAGCATTTT. As protein: CASSQEPGRAGYSNQPQHF.

The CDR3 bases are TGTGCCAGCAGTTTGCTGATAGCGGGAGGTGCCTACGAGCAGTACTTC. This translates into CASSLLIAGGAYEQYF. This chain links TRBV27 with TRBJ2-7; 10 nucleotides agree with TRBD2. There are 16 residues in the CDR3. CDR1 and CDR2 (germline): MNHEY, SMNVEV (reference sequence). V shed 3 bases, J shed 2 bases, and the junction held 7 bases outside the gene matches.

The chain has TRBV5-1 and TRBJ2-5, with 10 positions matching TRBD2. Germline lookup yields CDR1 SGHRS and CDR2 YFSETQ. With 1 base clipped from V and 5 bases from J, the junction kept 11 bases outside the gene matches. The CDR3 covers 17 residues. The CDR3 sequence: CASSLRLAGWVEETQYF. The CDR3 nucleotides are TGCGCCAGCAGCTTGAGACTAGCGGGTTGGGTAGAGGAGACCCAGTACTTC.

In DNA, the CDR3 is TGTGCCATCAGTGAGTCGATAACGTTTTACAGAGCGGGAGGGCTCTACAATGAGCAGTTCTTC. It codes for CAISESITFYRAGGLYNEQFF. The chain recombines TRBV10-3 with TRBJ2-1, with 10 bases matching TRBD2. The CDR3 consists of 21 residues. From germline, CDR1 is ENHRY and CDR2 SYGVKD. The J segment lost 3 bases and the V segment lost 0 bases, leaving 17 bases of the junction unmatched.

The chain is built from TRBV19 and TRBJ1-1; TRBD1 is a possible D gene (6 bases). The CDR3 covers 15 residues. Trimming pared 6 bases from V and 0 bases from J, leaving 14 bases between. The V gene's germline CDR1 is LNHDA and CDR2 SQIVND (reference sequence). The CDR3 loop is CASSPPGGLNTEAFF. The DNA of the CDR3 is TGTGCCAGTAGCCCCCCCGGGGGCCTGAACACTGAAGCTTTCTTT.

This clone was detected once. The rearrangement uses TRBV7-6 and TRBJ1-1; D might be TRBD1 (6 bases). CDR3 length equals 15 residues. V shed 3 bases and J shed 1 base, with 12 bases lying between them. Germline assignment: CDR1 SGHVS and CDR2 FNYEAQ. The chain's CDR3 is CASSFSPGANTEAFF. The CDR3 nucleotides read TGTGCCAGCAGCTTCTCCCCGGGGGCGAACACTGAAGCTTTCTTT. Variable domain in full (rest from reference TRBV7-6 and TRBJ1-1): GAGVSQSPRYKVTKRGQDVALRCDPISGHVSLYWYRQALGQGPEFLTYFNYEAQQDKSGLPNDRFSAERPEGSISTLTIQRTEQRDSAMYRCASSFSPGANTEAFFGQGTRLTVV.

The chain uses TRBV6-5 and TRBJ2-1; 7 nucleotides line up with TRBD1. The CDR3 is 15 residues long. CDR1 is MNHEY and CDR2 is SVGAGI in the germline V gene. J lost 4 bases, V lost 6 bases, and 9 bases had no gene match. CDR3 sequence (DNA): TGTGCCAGCAGCCAAACAGGGGATTATTACAATGAGCAGTTCTTC. Protein product: CASSQTGDYYNEQFF.

The rearrangement uses TRBV7-9 and TRBJ2-2, with D maybe TRBD2 (5 bases). This CDR3 has 13 residues. V was shortened by 5 bases and J by 7 bases, with 11 bases between the two germline ends. The germline V gene encodes CDR1 SEHNR and CDR2 FQNEAQ (reference sequence). The CDR3, as DNA: TGTGCCAGCAGCAATTCAGAGGGCGGGGAGCTGTTTTTT. It encodes CASSNSEGGELFF.

The chain is built from TRBV4-3 and TRBJ2-1; 9 positions agree with TRBD1. Per the germline V gene, CDR1 is LGHNA and CDR2 is YSLEER. The CDR3 has 15 residues. V lost 0 bases, J lost 4 bases, and 1 base stayed unmatched. CDR3 sequence (DNA): TGCGCCAGCAGCCAAGAGGGACAGGGATACAATGAGCAGTTCTTC. Translated, it gives CASSQEGQGYNEQFF.

The chain couples TRBV7-6 to TRBJ2-1, with TRBD2 identical over 11 bases. CDR3 length: 16 amino acids. With V trimmed by 5 bases and J by 8 bases, 11 bases remained unmatched. Germline V gene sequence: CDR1 SGHVS, CDR2 FNYEAQ. This chain's CDR3 is CASSVLAGAGSDEQFF. The DNA of the CDR3 is TGTGCCAGCAGCGTACTAGCGGGGGCCGGCAGCGATGAGCAGTTCTTC.

The count of this clone is one. V gene TRBV13 combines with J gene TRBJ1-1; no definite D call. The CDR3 totals 14 residues. From germline, CDR1 is PRHDT and CDR2 FYEKMQ (reference sequence). Trimming removed 6 bases from V and 1 base from J, with 12 bases in between. CDR3 sequence (DNA): TGTGCCAGCAGGCTACGGGGTTCGAACACTGAAGCTTTCTTT. It yields the protein CASRLRGSNTEAFF.

The chain is built from TRBV9 and TRBJ1-1; D gene ambiguous. Germline V gene data show CDR1 as SGDLS and CDR2 as YYNGEE. V was trimmed by 0 bases and J by 2 bases, leaving 8 bases between them. CDR3 length equals 14 residues. CDR3 nucleotide sequence: TGTGCCAGCAGCGTAGTTTCAGCTAACACTGAAGCTTTCTTT. This translates into CASSVVSANTEAFF.

The chain couples TRBV27 to TRBJ2-1; D may match TRBD1 or TRBD2 (5 bases each). The CDR3 covers 15 residues. V gave up 8 bases and J gave up 3 bases, with 17 bases separating them. The germline V gene has CDR1 MNHEY and CDR2 SMNVEV (reference sequence). CDR3 sequence: CASSTTGAHYNEQFF. The CDR3 DNA reads TGTGCCAGCTCCACTACCGGGGCCCACTACAATGAGCAGTTCTTC.

The V gene is TRBV23-1, the J gene TRBJ2-2; weak D call: TRBD1 (5 bases). TRBV23-1 is noted as an ORF with a role that remains uncertain. V was clipped by 10 bases and J by 4 bases, with 19 bases between them. The CDR3 length is 15 residues. The CDR3 DNA reads TGCGCCACGCCTGACAGTCCCAAAGCCACCGGGGAGCTGTTTTTT. Translation: CATPDSPKATGELFF.

J is TRBJ2-2 and V is TRBV13; 8 bases map to TRBD1. The germline gives CDR1 PRHDT, CDR2 FYEKMQ (reference sequence). V trimming: 5 bases; J trimming: 1 base; junction bases outside the gene matches: 9. The CDR3 consists of 17 residues. CDR3 sequence reads: CASSLGQGRLNTGELFF. The CDR3, as DNA: TGTGCCAGCAGCCTCGGACAGGGCCGTCTGAACACCGGGGAGCTGTTTTTT.